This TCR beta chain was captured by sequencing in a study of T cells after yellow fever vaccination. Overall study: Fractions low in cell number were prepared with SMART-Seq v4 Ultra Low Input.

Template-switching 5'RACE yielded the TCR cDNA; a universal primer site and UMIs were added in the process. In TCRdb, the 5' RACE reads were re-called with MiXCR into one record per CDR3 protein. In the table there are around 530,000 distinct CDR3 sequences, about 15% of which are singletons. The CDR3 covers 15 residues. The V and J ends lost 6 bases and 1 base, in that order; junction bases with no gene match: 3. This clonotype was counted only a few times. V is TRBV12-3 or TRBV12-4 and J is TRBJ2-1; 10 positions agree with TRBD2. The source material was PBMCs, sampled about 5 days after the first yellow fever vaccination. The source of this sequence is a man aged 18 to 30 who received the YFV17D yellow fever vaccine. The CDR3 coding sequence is TGTGCCAGCAGGCTACTAGCGGGGTCCTACAATGAGCAGTTCTTC. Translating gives CASRLLAGSYNEQFF.